One sample yielded the 15 T cell receptor beta chains listed below, sequenced in a study of PD-1 blockade in classical Hodgkin lymphoma. Repertoires were generated with immunoSEQ multiplex PCR, while TCRdb's copy carries only in-frame clones and drops some. The sample records roughly 60,000 clones, roughly 89% being singletons. The time point denotes: cycle 4 day 1 (C4D1), after less than 7 weeks of nivolumab. Each patient's relapse followed autologous stem cell transplantation, and brentuximab vedotin exposure varied. The source material was peripheral blood mononuclear cells (PBMCs), sampled before the fourth cycle of nivolumab. Source of these receptors: a human donor with classical Hodgkin lymphoma.

The chain uses TRBV10-3 and TRBJ2-3, with D possibly matching TRBD2 (7 bases). Germline assignment: CDR1 ENHRY and CDR2 SYGVKD. V was shortened by 10 bases and J by 4 bases, with 24 bases between the two germline ends. CDR3 length equals 16 residues. CDR3 in DNA: TGTGCCACCTCTTTGGCGGGGGCGAATGCCGCAGATACGCAGTATTTT. As protein: CATSLAGANAADTQYF.

This chain uses TRBV7-8 with TRBJ1-1; D call uncertain. This CDR3 has 15 residues. Germline loops: CDR1 SGHVS, CDR2 FQNEAQ. The V gene lost 1 base and the J gene lost 0 bases, with 9 bases spanning the gap. DNA of the CDR3: TGTGCCAGCAGCTTAGGGACTAACATGAACACTGAAGCTTTCTTT. The encoded protein is CASSLGTNMNTEAFF. Variable domain in full (rest from reference TRBV7-8 and TRBJ1-1): GAGVSQSPRYKVAKRGQDVALRCDPISGHVSLFWYQQALGQGPEFLTYFQNEAQLDKSGLPSDRFFAERPEGSVSTLKIQRTQQEDSAVYLCASSLGTNMNTEAFFGQGTRLTVV.

The chain uses TRBV13 and TRBJ2-3; D may correspond to TRBD1 or TRBD2 (6 bases each). CDR3 length: 13 residues. CDR1 PRHDT and CDR2 FYEKMQ come from the germline V gene (reference sequence). V lost 0 bases to trimming and J lost 14 bases, with 15 bases between them. CDR3 loop: CASSLGLGGFVYF. Here the CDR3 DNA reads TGTGCCAGCAGCTTAGGCCTCGGGGGCTTTGTGTATTTT.

This clone occurred once. The V gene is TRBV18, the J gene TRBJ1-2, with 7 bases aligning to TRBD1. CDR1 and CDR2 (germline): KGHSH, LQKENI. Germline trimming cut 1 base from V and 6 bases from J; bases unmatched to any gene: 8. CDR3 length: 15 amino acids. This CDR3 is CASSPQGDRADGYTF. The CDR3, as DNA: TGTGCCAGCTCACCACAAGGTGACAGGGCTGATGGCTACACCTTC.

The chain has TRBV6-6 and TRBJ1-1; no clear D gene. Germline V lookup: CDR1 MNHNY, CDR2 SVGAGI (reference sequence). The CDR3 spans 12 residues. V was trimmed by 7 bases and J by 1 base, leaving 7 bases between them. The CDR3 reads CASNTANTEAFF. DNA of the CDR3: TGTGCCAGCAACACGGCGAACACTGAAGCTTTCTTT.

The chain has TRBV5-1 and TRBJ2-2, with unresolved D. Deletions cut 0 bases from V and 0 bases from J, with 9 bases between. There are 16 residues in the CDR3. CDR1 and CDR2 from the germline V gene are SGHRS and YFSETQ. CDR3 nucleotides: TGCGCCAGCAGCTTGGCCGCTCATGCGAACACCGGGGAGCTGTTTTTT. This encodes CASSLAAHANTGELFF.

In this sample, this clone turned up once. V is TRBV4-1 and J is TRBJ2-5; no clear D. Germline V gene data show CDR1 as MGHRA and CDR2 as YSYEKL. V was shortened by 0 bases and J by 3 bases, with 8 bases between the two germline ends. CDR3 length: 14 amino acids. The CDR3 DNA is TGCGCCAGCAGCCAAGATCCAGGTGAAGAGACCCAGTACTTC. Protein sequence: CASSQDPGEETQYF.

The chain carries TRBV5-1 and TRBJ1-2, with a weak D call TRBD1 (6 bases). The V and J ends lost 1 base and 6 bases respectively, with 10 bases between them. Germline V gene data show CDR1 as SGHRS and CDR2 as YFSETQ. The CDR3 loop spans 13 amino acids. The CDR3 region is CASSLIGGDGYTF. CDR3 nucleotides: TGCGCCAGCAGCTTGATTGGGGGCGATGGCTACACCTTC.

This clone was counted only a few times. V is TRBV4-1 and J is TRBJ1-1; D unresolved. The V gene's germline CDR1 is MGHRA and CDR2 YSYEKL. The CDR3 is made up of 14 amino acids. The V end lost 4 bases, the J end lost 2 bases, and 11 bases lay between the germline ends. This CDR3 is CASSPLPTNTEAFF. CDR3 DNA sequence: TGCGCCAGCAGCCCTCTTCCGACCAACACTGAAGCTTTCTTT.

The J gene is TRBJ2-1, the V gene TRBV5-4; D gene ambiguous. CDR1 and CDR2 (germline): SGHNT, YYREEE (reference sequence). V was pared by 3 bases and J by 2 bases, with 3 bases between. The CDR3 is made up of 12 amino acids. Here the CDR3 reads CASSSPYNEQFF. In DNA form, the CDR3 reads TGTGCCAGCAGCTCGCCCTACAATGAGCAGTTCTTC.

This chain links TRBV5-6 with TRBJ2-7; D remains unclear. This CDR3 spans 13 amino acids. V shed 0 bases and J shed 2 bases, with 6 bases lying between them. Germline CDR1 reads SGHDT; CDR2 reads YYEEEE. DNA of the CDR3: TGTGCCAGCAGCTTGGGGGATACCTACGAGCAGTACTTC. Translation: CASSLGDTYEQYF.

The chain has TRBV12-2 and TRBJ2-2; the DNA was not used to check the table's D call, TRBD2. TRBV12-2 is marked as a pseudogene. CDR3 size: 14 residues. The CDR3, as DNA: TGTGCAAGTCGCCTCGGGAGCGGGGAAGGGGAGCTGTTTTTT. This sequence encodes CASRLGSGEGELFF.

The J gene is TRBJ2-5, the V gene TRBV5-1; TRBD1 or TRBD2 may be the D gene (5 bases each). From germline, CDR1 is SGHRS and CDR2 YFSETQ. Trimming pared 0 bases from V and 5 bases from J, leaving 11 bases between. The CDR3 covers 14 residues. The CDR3 sequence: CASSLGGVRETQYF. The CDR3 DNA sequence: TGCGCCAGCAGCTTGGGAGGGGTCCGTGAGACCCAGTACTTC.

V and J are TRBV10-2 and TRBJ2-7; 9 bases line up with TRBD1. V shed 8 bases and J 3 bases; nucleotides not matched to a gene: 8. The CDR3 length is 14 residues. The germline CDR1 and CDR2 sequences are WSHSY and SAAADI. Here the CDR3 DNA reads TGCGCCAGCCAAGAGGGACAGGGATACTACGAGCAGTACTTC. Protein sequence: CASQEGQGYYEQYF.

The rearrangement links TRBV2 to TRBJ1-1; D is unresolved. The V end was cut by 8 bases, the J end by 2 bases, with 9 bases between. CDR1 and CDR2 from the germline V gene are SNHLY and FYNNEI. The CDR3 length is 12 residues. CDR3 region: CASYYTNTEAFF. For the CDR3, the DNA is TGTGCCAGCTACTACACAAACACTGAAGCTTTCTTT.